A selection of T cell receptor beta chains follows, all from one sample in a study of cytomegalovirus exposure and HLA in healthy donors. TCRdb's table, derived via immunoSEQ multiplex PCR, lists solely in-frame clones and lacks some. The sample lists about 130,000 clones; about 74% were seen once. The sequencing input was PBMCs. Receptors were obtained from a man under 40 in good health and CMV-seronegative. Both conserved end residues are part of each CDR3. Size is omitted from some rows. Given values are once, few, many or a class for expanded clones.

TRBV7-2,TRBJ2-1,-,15,CASSLTSGVYNEQFF
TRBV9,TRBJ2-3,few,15,CASSVGAGGGDTQYF
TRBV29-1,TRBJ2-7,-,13,CSAIGRSTYEQYF
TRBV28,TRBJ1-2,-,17,CASAAGEQEFDLYGYTF
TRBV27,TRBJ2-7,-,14,CASSSQGSSYEQYF
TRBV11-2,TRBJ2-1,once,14,CASSLAWEMAEQFF
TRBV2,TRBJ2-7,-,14,CASRTGTGGSEQYF
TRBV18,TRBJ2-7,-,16,CASSPGSGTGGYEQYF
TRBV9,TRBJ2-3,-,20,CASSVATTSGYRSGADTQYF
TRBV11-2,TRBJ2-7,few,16,CASSIRTSGSQTEQYF
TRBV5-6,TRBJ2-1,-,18,CASSFARGRARTYNEQFF
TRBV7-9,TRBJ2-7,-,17,CASSPSPGQGAQYEQYF
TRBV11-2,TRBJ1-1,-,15,CASSPRFGRETEAFF
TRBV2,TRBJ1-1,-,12,CASTGQNTEAFF
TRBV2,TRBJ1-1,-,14,CASSGLQGNTEAFF
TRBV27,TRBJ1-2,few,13,CATRTGGYYGYTF
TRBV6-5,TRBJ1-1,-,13,CASSYDRSTEAFF
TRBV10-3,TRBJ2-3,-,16,CAIGLAGESGTDTQYF
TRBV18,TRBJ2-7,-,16,CASSPLGTSGTYEQYF
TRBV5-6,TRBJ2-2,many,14,CASNLIAGAGELFF
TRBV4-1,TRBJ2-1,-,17,CASSLTPGSGYYNEQFF
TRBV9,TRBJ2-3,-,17,CASSVAFSSGGTDTQYF
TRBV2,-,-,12,CASEGQSYEQYF
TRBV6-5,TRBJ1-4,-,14,CASSETGLTEKLFF
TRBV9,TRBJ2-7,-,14,CASSRRGSIDEQYF
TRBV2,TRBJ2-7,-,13,CASSDSGNYEQYF
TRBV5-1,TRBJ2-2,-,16,CASSLGVDSSTGELFF
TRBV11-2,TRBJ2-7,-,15,CASSLVGTGATAQYF
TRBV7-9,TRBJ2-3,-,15,CASSQEVGLFGTQYF
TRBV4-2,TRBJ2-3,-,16,CASSQGRIGGTDTQYF
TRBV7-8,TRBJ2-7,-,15,CASSSGTSAAYEQYF
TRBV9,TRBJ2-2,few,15,CASSVRTGATGELFF
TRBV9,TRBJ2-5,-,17,CASSVGSSGMYQETQYF
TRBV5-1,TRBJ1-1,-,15,CASSSSGTANTEAFF
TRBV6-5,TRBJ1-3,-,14,CASSRSLRRDTIYF
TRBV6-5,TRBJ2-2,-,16,CASSYSSGRASGELFF
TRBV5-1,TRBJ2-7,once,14,CASSLGDRGSEQYF
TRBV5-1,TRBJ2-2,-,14,CASSAGTSAGELFF
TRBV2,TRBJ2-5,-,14,CASRGRGAGETQYF
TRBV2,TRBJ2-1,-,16,CASSETALSSYNEQFF
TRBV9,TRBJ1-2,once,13,CASSGTGGYGYTF
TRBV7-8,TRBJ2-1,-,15,CASSLGLAWVNEQFF
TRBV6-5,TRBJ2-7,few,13,CASRTRSLNEQYF
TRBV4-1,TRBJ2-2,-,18,CASSQGRGTSGNTGELFF
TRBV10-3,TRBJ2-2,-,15,CAISDGTKATGELFF
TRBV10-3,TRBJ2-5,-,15,CAISGLAGRQETQYF
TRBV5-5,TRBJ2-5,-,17,CASSLESSTSGYKTQYF
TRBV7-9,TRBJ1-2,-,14,CASSRTGGAGGYTF
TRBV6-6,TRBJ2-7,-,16,CASSYAPGGGGYEQYF
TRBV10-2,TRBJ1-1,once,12,CASIGQGPGAFF
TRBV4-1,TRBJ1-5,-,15,CASSLGALSNQPQHF
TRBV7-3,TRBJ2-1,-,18,CASSLNTGGPDAYNEQFF
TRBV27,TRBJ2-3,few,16,CASSLRGLIQPDTQYF